This T cell receptor (beta chain) was observed in a study of blood T cell repertoires in COVID-19. Study at large: Acute and convalescent COVID-19 samples came from the United States, Italy and Spain. The analysed material was cDNA or gDNA that came from T cells, B-cell-depleted T cells, or PBMCs.

Under the authors' procedure: Nucleated cell counts were estimated from reference gene primer amplification. Clones were sequenced by immunoSEQ multiplex PCR, and TCRdb holds only the in-frame ones, with some missing. V, J and clone size are taken as reported in that table, and D and trimming were inferred from the DNA itself. The data contain 260,000 or so clones, roughly 82% of them singletons. Trimming cost V 5 bases and J 0 bases, with 11 bases left between them. The CDR3 sequence is 14 residues long. Germline values: CDR1 SGHTA, CDR2 FQGNSA. This clone was picked up one time. Sequences were obtained from peripheral blood. The sequence was obtained from a woman in her 70s with acute or convalescent COVID-19. This sequence joins TRBV7-2 and TRBJ2-7; a weak D match, TRBD1 (5 bases). The chain's CDR3 is CASSDRQNSYEQYF. The CDR3 region has the DNA TGTGCCAGCAGCGATCGACAGAACTCCTACGAGCAGTACTTC.